The 31 T cell receptor beta chains below come from one sample, sequenced in a study of blood T cell repertoires in COVID-19 (dated by TCRdb to the early 2020s). Receptor libraries were prepared by the immunoSEQ multiplex PCR assay. In its TCRdb copy, this immuneACCESS table keeps in-frame sequences only and misses some clones. Where compared with another copy, unresolved V genes explain less than half of these, and the others have no known cause. The sample table records fewer than 250,000 clones; around 84% of these occur just once. The top ten hold about 20% of the sample. Input material: peripheral blood. The source is a human donor in a cohort sampled during active COVID-19.

The V and J genes are TRBV4-1 and TRBJ1-2; D not resolved. Looked up from germline, CDR1 is MGHRA and CDR2 is YSYEKL. The CDR3 runs 14 residues. Trimming removed 0 bases at V and 4 bases at J, with 9 bases between. The CDR3 here is CASSQDDGGYGYTF. CDR3 DNA sequence: TGCGCCAGCAGCCAAGATGATGGAGGCTATGGCTACACCTTC.

The rearrangement uses TRBV4-2 and TRBJ1-6; D is unresolved. The germline V gene encodes CDR1 LGHNA and CDR2 YNFKEQ. The V end was cut by 1 base, the J end by 11 bases, with 9 bases between. CDR3 size: 13 residues. CDR3 in amino acids: CASSQARSTPLHF. CDR3 coding DNA: TGTGCCAGCAGCCAAGCGAGAAGTACACCCCTCCACTTT.

This chain uses TRBV6-5 with TRBJ1-1, with 7 bases lining up with TRBD1. The V and J ends lost 2 bases and 5 bases, in that order; junction bases with no gene match: 5. Germline CDR1 reads MNHEY; CDR2 reads SVGAGI. CDR3 length: 14 residues. Here the CDR3 DNA reads TGTGCCAGCAGTTACAGGGGGCGATTAACTGAAGCTTTCTTT. It translates to CASSYRGRLTEAFF.

In this sample, this clone turned up once. J is TRBJ2-2 and V is TRBV19; 12 bases align to TRBD2. CDR3 length: 18 residues. V trimming: 4 bases; J trimming: 4 bases; junction bases outside the gene matches: 10. CDR1 LNHDA and CDR2 SQIVND come from the germline V gene (reference sequence). The CDR3 region has the DNA TGTGCCAGTAGTAGTCGACTAGCGGGAGCGATGGGCACCGGGGAGCTGTTTTTT. It is translated as CASSSRLAGAMGTGELFF. The variable domain in full, with the rest retrieved from reference TRBV19 and TRBJ2-2, is DGGITQSPKYLFRKEGQNVTLSCEQNLNHDAMYWYRQDPGQGLRLIYYSQIVNDFQKGDIAEGYSVSREKKESFPLTVTSAQKNPTAFYLCASSSRLAGAMGTGELFFGEGSRLTVL.

V and J are TRBV30 and TRBJ2-5, with TRBD1 as a possible D gene (6 bases). The length of the CDR3 is 14 residues. The V gene lost 0 bases and the J gene lost 5 bases, with 13 bases spanning the gap. The germline V gene has CDR1 GTSNPN and CDR2 SVGIG (reference sequence). CDR3 in DNA: TGTGCCTGGAGTGTTTACAGGGCCGGCGAGACCCAGTACTTC. Translation gives CAWSVYRAGETQYF.

V is TRBV9 and J is TRBJ1-3; 8 nucleotides line up with TRBD1. CDR1 is SGDLS and CDR2 is YYNGEE in the germline V gene. Trimming took 3 bases from V and 0 from J; bases not matched to a gene: 5. The CDR3 has 16 residues. CDR3 region: CASSETGGSSGNTIYF. In DNA form, the CDR3 reads TGTGCCAGCAGCGAAACAGGGGGAAGCTCTGGAAACACCATATATTTT.

V and J are TRBV27 and TRBJ1-1; D unclear. From germline, CDR1 is MNHEY and CDR2 SMNVEV (reference sequence). Between the trimmed V and J ends, which lost 9 bases and 5 bases, there was a span of 19 bases. There are 14 residues in the CDR3. The CDR3 region is CASRTFTELTEAFF. The CDR3 DNA reads TGTGCCAGTAGGACTTTTACAGAGCTGACTGAAGCTTTCTTT.

This clone came up once. The CDR3 nucleotides read TGTGCCAGCTCACCAGACAGGGGGCTGAGTGAAGCTTTCTTT. This encodes CASSPDRGLSEAFF. V gene TRBV18 combines with J gene TRBJ1-1, with 10 bases aligning to TRBD1. This CDR3 is 14 amino acids long. Unmatched junction bases numbered 4, after V lost 2 bases and J lost 7 bases. Looked up from germline, CDR1 is KGHSH and CDR2 is LQKENI.

Comment on this clone: Other DNA sequences in the same sample also yield this CDR3. This chain connects TRBV30 to TRBJ1-1; possibly TRBD1 for D (6 bases). The germline V gene encodes CDR1 GTSNPN and CDR2 SVGIG (reference sequence). The ends were cut back, 2 bases at V and 1 base at J, with 8 bases in the middle. The CDR3 contains 13 residues. CDR3 protein: CAWSRQANTEAFF. In DNA form, the CDR3 reads TGTGCCTGGAGTCGACAGGCGAACACTGAAGCTTTCTTT.

The sample holds many counts of this clone. V is TRBV19 and J is TRBJ2-7; D remains unclear. Trimming took off 6 bases at V and 3 bases at J, with 12 bases between the two ends. This CDR3 spans 13 amino acids. The germline V gene encodes CDR1 LNHDA and CDR2 SQIVND (reference sequence). The CDR3 sequence is CASSQNAGYEQYF. Written as DNA, the CDR3 is TGTGCCAGTAGCCAGAATGCTGGCTACGAGCAGTACTTC.

The V gene is TRBV12-3 or TRBV12-4, the J gene TRBJ2-5; D perhaps matches TRBD2 (5 bases). V shed 4 bases and J shed 4 bases, with 10 bases lying between them. The CDR3 covers 13 residues. CDR3 nucleotide sequence: TGTGCCAGCAGTTCGGCGGGTGTAGAGACCCAGTACTTC. It encodes CASSSAGVETQYF.

The rearrangement uses TRBV7-2 and TRBJ1-1; D remains ambiguous. Germline values: CDR1 SGHTA, CDR2 FQGNSA. V was trimmed by 0 bases and J by 6 bases, leaving 8 bases between them. This CDR3 is 13 amino acids long. The CDR3 bases are TGTGCCAGCAGCTTAGCGCCGGGTCCTGAAGCTTTCTTT. Encoded protein: CASSLAPGPEAFF.

This clone has only one observation. V and J are TRBV28 and TRBJ2-7; 9 nucleotides line up with TRBD2. The CDR3 length is 16 residues. Germline-derived CDR1 and CDR2 are MDHEN and SYDVKM. V gave up 1 base and J gave up 2 bases; unmatched junction bases: 6. The CDR3 nucleotides read TGTGCCAGCAGTTTATCGGCGGGAGGGTTGGCCTACGAGCAGTACTTC. The encoded protein is CASSLSAGGLAYEQYF.

This sequence joins TRBV7-6 and TRBJ2-3; 7 bases agree with TRBD2. The CDR3 runs to 17 residues. V shed 5 bases and J 2 bases; nucleotides not matched to a gene: 13. In germline, CDR1 is SGHVS, CDR2 FNYEAQ. DNA for the CDR3: TGTGCCAGCAGCCGGGGGAGGCTCCGGGAGGACACAGATACGCAGTATTTT. Encoded protein: CASSRGRLREDTDTQYF.

The J gene is TRBJ2-7, the V gene TRBV7-2; the D gene is possibly TRBD2 (5 bases). CDR1 and CDR2 (germline): SGHTA, FQGNSA. CDR3 length equals 13 residues. The germline V and J ends were trimmed by 4 bases and 6 bases, with 13 bases remaining between them. DNA of the CDR3: TGTGCCAGCAGCTCCCTGGACTTAGTCGAGCAGTACTTC. Amino acid sequence: CASSSLDLVEQYF.

The rearrangement uses TRBV3-1 (or the pseudogene TRBV3-2) and TRBJ1-2; D ambiguous. The V gene lost 10 bases and the J gene lost 4 bases, with 16 bases spanning the gap. The CDR3 totals 13 residues. Germline assignment: CDR1 LGHDT and CDR2 YNNKEL (reference sequence). The DNA of the CDR3 is TGTGCCACCTTCTCACAGCAGTCCTATGGCTACACCTTC. Amino acid sequence: CATFSQQSYGYTF.

The gene calls are TRBV2 and TRBJ1-5, with D possibly TRBD1 on 6 matching bases. CDR3 length: 16 amino acids. Germline V lookup: CDR1 SNHLY, CDR2 FYNNEI. V lost 3 bases to trimming and J lost 4 bases, with 16 bases between them. The CDR3 coding sequence is TGTGCCAGCAGTGATGTTGGGGGCCTATTTAATCAGCCCCAGCATTTT. Translating gives CASSDVGGLFNQPQHF.

This chain joins TRBV19 and TRBJ1-6; a weak D match, TRBD1 (6 bases). The ends were cut back, 4 bases at V and 9 bases at J, with 13 bases in the middle. Looked up from germline, CDR1 is LNHDA and CDR2 is SQIVND (reference sequence). The CDR3 is 14 amino acids. The CDR3 bases are TGTGCCAGTAGTAGAAACAGGGATGTTTCACCCCTCCACTTT. Protein sequence: CASSRNRDVSPLHF.

This sequence joins TRBV24-1 and TRBJ1-1, with 8 nucleotides matching TRBD1. V shed 3 bases, J shed 6 bases, and the junction held 2 bases outside the gene matches. The length of the CDR3 is 13 residues. Germline V lookup: CDR1 KGHDR, CDR2 SFDVKD. CDR3 loop: CATSDNRGAEAFF. The CDR3 region has the DNA TGTGCCACCAGTGATAACAGGGGGGCTGAAGCTTTCTTT.

This clone was detected ten times or more. This chain connects TRBV6-1 to TRBJ2-1; possibly TRBD1 for D (5 bases). The CDR3 totals 16 residues. Germline CDR1 MNHNS, CDR2 SASEGT. Trimming left V 0 bases short and J 0 bases short, with 9 bases between. The CDR3 sequence: CASSEAGHNSYNEQFF. DNA of the CDR3: TGTGCCAGCAGTGAAGCCGGACACAACTCCTACAATGAGCAGTTCTTC.

This clone was detected only a few times. The chain uses TRBV3-1 (or the pseudogene TRBV3-2) and TRBJ2-7; weak D call: TRBD2 (6 bases). V gave up 1 base and J gave up 4 bases, with 11 bases separating them. Germline CDR1 and CDR2: LGHDT and YNNKEL (reference sequence). The CDR3 is 14 amino acids. CDR3 coding DNA: TGTGCCAGCAGCCAAGGCTCGGGGGTGTACGAGCAGTACGTC. This sequence encodes CASSQGSGVYEQYV.

In DNA, the CDR3 is TGCGCCAGCAGCTTGGCCACAGGGTCCTACAATGAGCAGTTCTTC. Translated, it gives CASSLATGSYNEQFF. The chain links TRBV5-1 to TRBJ2-1, with a tentative D call TRBD1 (6 bases). Trimming cost V 0 bases and J 1 base, with 8 bases left between them. The germline V gene has CDR1 SGHRS and CDR2 YFSETQ. The CDR3 consists of 15 residues.

This clone was seen a few times. V gene TRBV7-9 combines with J gene TRBJ1-2; no reliable D call. V was trimmed by 5 bases and J by 10 bases, leaving 23 bases between them. The germline V gene has CDR1 SEHNR and CDR2 FQNEAQ (reference sequence). CDR3 length: 15 amino acids. CDR3 in amino acids: CASSQIRTVEKYYTF. DNA of the CDR3: TGTGCCAGCAGCCAAATCAGGACTGTTGAAAAATACTACACCTTC.

The chain employs TRBV5-6 and TRBJ1-6; D unclear. Germline V gene lookup returns CDR1 SGHDT and CDR2 YYEEEE. The CDR3 is 15 residues long. Trimming took 2 bases from V and 0 from J, leaving 6 bases between them. The chain's CDR3 is CASSFGFSYNSPLHF. The CDR3 region has the DNA TGTGCCAGCAGCTTCGGGTTCTCCTATAATTCACCCCTCCACTTT.

V usage is TRBV27 and J usage is TRBJ2-1; 7 bases fit TRBD1. Trimming removed 4 bases from V and 2 bases from J; junction bases left unmatched: 5. The CDR3 is 15 amino acids. Germline lookup yields CDR1 MNHEY and CDR2 SMNVEV (reference sequence). DNA of the CDR3: TGTGCCAGCAGTTCCGACGGGACAGCCTACAATGAGCAGTTCTTC. This sequence encodes CASSSDGTAYNEQFF.

V is TRBV29-1 and J is TRBJ2-5, with TRBD1 matching 8 bases. CDR1 is SQVTM and CDR2 is ANQGSEA in the germline V gene. There are 13 residues in the CDR3. V was pared by 4 bases and J by 5 bases, with 6 bases of the junction left unmatched. In DNA, the CDR3 is TGCAGCGTTGGCAGGGGGCCAGGGGAGACCCAGTACTTC. It yields the protein CSVGRGPGETQYF.

The chain employs TRBV2 and TRBJ2-2; no clear D. The CDR3 contains 14 residues. V lost 9 bases and J lost 2, with 13 bases in between. The V gene's germline CDR1 is SNHLY and CDR2 FYNNEI. DNA for the CDR3: TGTGCCAGGGGTGGAGCGCTCAACACCGGGGAGCTGTTTTTT. This translates into CARGGALNTGELFF.

This clone was detected only once. The rearrangement uses TRBV3-1 (or the pseudogene TRBV3-2) and TRBJ2-7; D not resolved. The CDR3 is 13 amino acids. Trimming left V 4 bases short and J 2 bases short, with 9 bases between. CDR1 is LGHDT, CDR2 YNNKEL, per germline (reference sequence). The CDR3 DNA follows: TGTGCCAGCAGCCCGTATTCTACCTACGAGCAGTACTTC. Translated, it gives CASSPYSTYEQYF.

Here the CDR3 DNA reads TGTGCCAGCAGCCAAGGGATCCTCGGGAGCACTGAAGCTTTCTTT. Its protein product is CASSQGILGSTEAFF. The V and J genes are TRBV3-1 (or the pseudogene TRBV3-2) and TRBJ1-1; D not resolved. V was trimmed by 1 base and J by 4 bases, leaving 13 bases between them. CDR1 is LGHDT, CDR2 YNNKEL, per germline (reference sequence). The CDR3 runs 15 residues.

The chain joins TRBV28 to TRBJ1-4, with TRBD1 matching 7 bases. The germline V gene has CDR1 MDHEN and CDR2 SYDVKM. J was trimmed by 12 bases and V by 6 bases; bases with no gene match: 16. The CDR3 has 15 amino acids. CDR3 sequence: CASRTRDSGYDELFF. The CDR3 coding sequence is TGTGCCAGCAGGACACGGGACAGCGGATATGATGAACTGTTTTTT.

The chain carries TRBV15 and TRBJ2-7; D not resolved. The CDR3 contains 13 residues. V lost 0 bases and J 3 bases, leaving 6 bases between the germline ends. The V gene's germline CDR1 is LNHNV and CDR2 YYDKDF (reference sequence). CDR3 coding DNA: TGTGCCACCAGCAGAGACCAGTTCTACGAGCAGTACGTC. Amino acids: CATSRDQFYEQYV.